Presented here are 8 T cell receptor beta chains from one specimen sequenced in a study of T cell repertoires in cytomegalovirus infection. TCRdb used MiXCR to reprocess the reads, holding one entry per CDR3 protein. The sample includes 160,000 or so distinct CDR3 sequences, about 20% of them seen just once. No antigens are known for them. Source: CD8+ T cells from cultured PBMCs, taken from culture after CMV antigen stimulation. These receptors came from a human donor in good health (CMV status not recorded). Some clones in this sample may be carry-over from other donors' samples.

This chain uses TRBV4-1 with TRBJ2-7; the D gene could be TRBD1 or TRBD2 (5 bases each). The CDR3 sequence is 16 residues long. V lost 1 base to trimming and J lost 0 bases, with 13 bases between them. CDR1 is MGHRA and CDR2 is YSYEKL in the germline V gene. CDR3 sequence reads: CASSQVTGQLSYEQYF. CDR3 DNA: TGCGCCAGCAGCCAAGTAACGGGGCAGCTCTCCTACGAGCAGTACTTC.

A few counts support this clonotype. V is TRBV12-3 or TRBV12-4 and J is TRBJ2-5; D gene unclear. Trimming removed 4 bases from V and 4 bases from J, with 16 bases in between. The CDR3 spans 15 residues. The CDR3 DNA reads TGTGCCAGCAGTTCTTGGGGTGATCAAGGAGAGACCCAGTACTTC. Translated, it gives CASSSWGDQGETQYF.

This clonotype was picked up a small number of times. CDR3 in DNA: TGTGCCAGCAGTTTTAGTCCCACGAACACTGAAGCTTTCTTT. Amino acid sequence: CASSFSPTNTEAFF. This chain uses TRBV27 with TRBJ1-1; D ambiguous. Germline V gives CDR1 MNHEY, CDR2 SMNVEV (reference sequence). With 3 bases removed from V and 1 base from J, the gap between germline ends came to 9 bases. The CDR3 covers 14 residues.

The chain employs TRBV7-2 and TRBJ1-5, with 7 bases aligning to TRBD1. CDR3 length: 16 amino acids. The germline V gene has CDR1 SGHTA and CDR2 FQGNSA. V lost 0 bases, J lost 7 bases, and 9 bases stayed unmatched. CDR3 protein: CASSLATTGVRQPQHF. In DNA, the CDR3 is TGTGCCAGCAGCTTAGCTACAACAGGGGTTAGACAGCCCCAGCATTTT.

This clonotype appeared once. The V call is TRBV2, the J call TRBJ2-2; TRBD1 is a possible D gene (6 bases). CDR1 and CDR2 (germline): SNHLY, FYNNEI. This CDR3 spans 15 amino acids. V was cut by 3 bases and J by 5 bases, with 13 bases left in between. CDR3 amino acids: CASSERGQFTGELFF. For the CDR3, the DNA is TGTGCCAGCAGTGAGAGAGGACAGTTTACCGGGGAGCTGTTTTTT.

This clonotype was seen a handful of times. The V gene is TRBV7-8, the J gene TRBJ2-1, with 10 bases fitting TRBD2. Germline loops: CDR1 SGHVS, CDR2 FQNEAQ. V gave up 10 bases and J gave up 5 bases; unmatched junction bases: 8. This CDR3 has 14 residues. This CDR3 reads CATALSGGNNEQFF. In DNA form, the CDR3 reads TGTGCCACCGCGCTTAGCGGGGGGAACAATGAGCAGTTCTTC.

This clonotype was detected many times. The chain couples TRBV7-9 to TRBJ2-3; D ambiguous. With 1 base removed from V and 1 base from J, the gap between germline ends came to 6 bases. The V gene's germline CDR1 is SEHNR and CDR2 FQNEAQ (reference sequence). The CDR3 length is 14 residues. The CDR3 DNA reads as TGTGCCAGCAGCTTAGAGGTCCGCACAGATACGCAGTATTTT. This encodes CASSLEVRTDTQYF.

This clonotype was seen many times. This chain links TRBV7-3 with TRBJ2-5; 11 nucleotides match TRBD1. V gave up 4 bases and J gave up 4 bases; unmatched junction bases: 5. The CDR3 has 15 amino acids. Germline V CDR1 and CDR2: SGHTA, FQGTGA. The CDR3 DNA is TGTGCCAGCAGCTCCAGGACAGGGGGCCCAGAGACCCAGTACTTC. Its translation: CASSSRTGGPETQYF.